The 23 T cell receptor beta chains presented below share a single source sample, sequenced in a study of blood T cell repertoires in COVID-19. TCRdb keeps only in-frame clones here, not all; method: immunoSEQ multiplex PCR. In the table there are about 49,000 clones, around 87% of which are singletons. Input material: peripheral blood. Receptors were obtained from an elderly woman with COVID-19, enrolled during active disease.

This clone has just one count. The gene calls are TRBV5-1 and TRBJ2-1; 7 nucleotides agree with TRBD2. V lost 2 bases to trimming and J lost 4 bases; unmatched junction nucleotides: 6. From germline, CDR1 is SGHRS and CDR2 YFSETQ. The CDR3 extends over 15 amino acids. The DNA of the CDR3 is TGCGCCAGCAGCTTTGGGGGAGGGAGGTACAATGAGCAGTTCTTC. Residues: CASSFGGGRYNEQFF.

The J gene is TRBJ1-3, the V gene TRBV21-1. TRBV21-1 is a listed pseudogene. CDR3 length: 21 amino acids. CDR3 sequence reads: CASSKCRSGGDHGLSGNTIYF. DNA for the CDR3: TGTGCCAGCAGCAAATGCCGGAGTGGGGGGGATCATGGTCTCTCTGGAAACACCATATATTTT.

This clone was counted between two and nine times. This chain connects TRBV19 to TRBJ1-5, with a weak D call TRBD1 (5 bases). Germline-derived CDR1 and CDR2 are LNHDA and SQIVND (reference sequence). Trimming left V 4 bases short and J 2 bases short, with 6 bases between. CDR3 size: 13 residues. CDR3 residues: CASSTGGNQPQHF. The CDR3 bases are TGTGCCAGTAGTACGGGGGGCAATCAGCCCCAGCATTTT.

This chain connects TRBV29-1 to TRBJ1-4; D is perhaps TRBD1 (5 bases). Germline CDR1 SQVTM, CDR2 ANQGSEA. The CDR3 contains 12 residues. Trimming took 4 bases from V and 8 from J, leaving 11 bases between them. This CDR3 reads CSVGDRGEKLFF. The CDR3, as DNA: TGCAGCGTTGGAGACCGGGGGGAAAAACTGTTTTTT. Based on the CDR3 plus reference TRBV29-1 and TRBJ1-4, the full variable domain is SAVISQKPSRDICQRGTSLTIQCQVDSQVTMMFWYRQQPGQSLTLIATANQGSEATYESGFVIDKFPISRPNLTFSTLTVSNMSPEDSSIYLCSVGDRGEKLFFGSGTQLSVL.

The CDR3 protein is CASSYRWSSSYEQYF. The CDR3 DNA is TGTGCCAGCAGTTATAGATGGAGCAGCTCCTACGAGCAGTACTTC. This chain uses TRBV6-6 with TRBJ2-7; D unresolved. V was pared by 3 bases and J by 0 bases, with 12 bases between. The CDR3 contains 15 residues. Germline CDR1 is MNHNY and CDR2 is SVGAGI (reference sequence).

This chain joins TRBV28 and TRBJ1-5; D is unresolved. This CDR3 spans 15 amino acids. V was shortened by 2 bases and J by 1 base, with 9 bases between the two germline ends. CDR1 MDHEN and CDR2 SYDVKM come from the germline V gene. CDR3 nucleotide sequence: TGTGCCAGCAGTTTAAGACACACGAGCAATCAGCCCCAGCATTTT. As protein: CASSLRHTSNQPQHF. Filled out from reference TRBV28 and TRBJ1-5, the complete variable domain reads DVKVTQSSRYLVKRTGEKVFLECVQDMDHENMFWYRQDPGLGLRLIYFSYDVKMKEKGDIPEGYSVSREKKERFSLILESASTNQTSMYLCASSLRHTSNQPQHFGDGTRLSIL.

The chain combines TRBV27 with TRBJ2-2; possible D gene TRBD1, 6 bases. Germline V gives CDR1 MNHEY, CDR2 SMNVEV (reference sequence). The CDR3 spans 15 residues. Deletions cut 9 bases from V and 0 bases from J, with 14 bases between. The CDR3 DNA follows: TGTGCCAGTTCAAGGGACATAACGAACACCGGGGAGCTGTTTTTT. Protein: CASSRDITNTGELFF.

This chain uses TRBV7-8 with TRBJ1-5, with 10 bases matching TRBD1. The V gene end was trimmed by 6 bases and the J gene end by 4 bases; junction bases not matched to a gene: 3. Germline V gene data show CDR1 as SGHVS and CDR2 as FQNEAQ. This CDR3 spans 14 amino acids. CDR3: CASRGQGWNQPQHF. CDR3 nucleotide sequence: TGTGCCAGCAGGGGACAGGGGTGGAATCAGCCCCAGCATTTT.

CDR3 protein: CASSVGQGWGSPLHF. In DNA form, the CDR3 reads TGTGCCAGTAGTGTCGGACAGGGATGGGGTTCACCCCTCCACTTT. V gene TRBV19 combines with J gene TRBJ1-6; 8 nucleotides line up with TRBD1. Germline assignment: CDR1 LNHDA and CDR2 SQIVND (reference sequence). The junction had 9 bases not matched to a gene; V was cut back by 5 bases and J by 9 bases. CDR3 size: 15 residues.

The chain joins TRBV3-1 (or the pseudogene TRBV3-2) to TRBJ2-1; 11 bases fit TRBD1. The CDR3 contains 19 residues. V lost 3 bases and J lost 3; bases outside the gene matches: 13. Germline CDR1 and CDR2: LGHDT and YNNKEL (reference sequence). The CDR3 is CASSHLPVGTGGYYNEQFF. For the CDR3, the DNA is TGTGCCAGCAGCCATCTTCCTGTGGGGACAGGGGGTTACTACAATGAGCAGTTCTTC.

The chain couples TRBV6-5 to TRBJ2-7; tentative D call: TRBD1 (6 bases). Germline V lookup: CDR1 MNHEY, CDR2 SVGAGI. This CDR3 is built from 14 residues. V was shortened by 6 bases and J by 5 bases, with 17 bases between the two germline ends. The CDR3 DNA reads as TGTGCCAGCAGGTCGGTGAACAGGGTCCACGAGCAGTACTTC. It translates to CASRSVNRVHEQYF.

For the CDR3, the DNA is TGTGCCAGCAGTTTACAGGGAAGAAGCAATCAGCCCCAGCATTTT. Protein sequence: CASSLQGRSNQPQHF. The chain couples TRBV27 to TRBJ1-5; tentative D call: TRBD1 (5 bases). This CDR3 comprises 15 residues. Germline CDR1 reads MNHEY; CDR2 reads SMNVEV (reference sequence). V was clipped by 2 bases and J by 1 base, with 9 bases between them.

CDR3 in amino acids: CASSFTDRGRDGYTF. The CDR3 region has the DNA TGTGCCAGCAGCTTTACTGACAGGGGAAGGGATGGCTACACCTTC. The J gene is TRBJ1-2, the V gene TRBV7-9; 8 bases line up with TRBD1. Germline V gene sequence: CDR1 SEHNR, CDR2 FQNEAQ (reference sequence). V lost 3 bases and J lost 6; bases outside the gene matches: 9. The CDR3 loop spans 15 amino acids.

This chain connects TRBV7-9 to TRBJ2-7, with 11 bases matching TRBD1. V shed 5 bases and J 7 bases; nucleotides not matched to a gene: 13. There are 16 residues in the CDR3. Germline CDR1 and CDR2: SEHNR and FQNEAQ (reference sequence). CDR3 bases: TGTGCCAGCAGCCCTAAGACGGACAGGGGGCTTCGTGAGCAGTACTTC. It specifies CASSPKTDRGLREQYF.

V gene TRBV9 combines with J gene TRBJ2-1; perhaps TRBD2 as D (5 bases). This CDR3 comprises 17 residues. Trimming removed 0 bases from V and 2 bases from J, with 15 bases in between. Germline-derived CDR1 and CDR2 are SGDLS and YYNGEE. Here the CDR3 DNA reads TGTGCCAGCAGCGTAGGAGTCGCGGGCCGGACCTACAATGAGCAGTTCTTC. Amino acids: CASSVGVAGRTYNEQFF.

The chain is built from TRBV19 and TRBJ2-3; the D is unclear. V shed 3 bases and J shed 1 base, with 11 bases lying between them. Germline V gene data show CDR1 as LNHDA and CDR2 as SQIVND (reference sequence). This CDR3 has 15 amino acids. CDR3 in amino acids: CASSISSSGTDTQYF. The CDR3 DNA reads TGTGCCAGTAGTATCTCTTCCTCGGGCACAGATACGCAGTATTTT.

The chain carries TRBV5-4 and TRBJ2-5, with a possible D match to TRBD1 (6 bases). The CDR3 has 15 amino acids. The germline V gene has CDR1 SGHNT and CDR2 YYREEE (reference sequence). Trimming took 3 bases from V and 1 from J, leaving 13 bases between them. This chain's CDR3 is CASSSGTLGQETQYF. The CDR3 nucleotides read TGTGCCAGCAGCTCCGGGACACTTGGCCAAGAGACCCAGTACTTC.

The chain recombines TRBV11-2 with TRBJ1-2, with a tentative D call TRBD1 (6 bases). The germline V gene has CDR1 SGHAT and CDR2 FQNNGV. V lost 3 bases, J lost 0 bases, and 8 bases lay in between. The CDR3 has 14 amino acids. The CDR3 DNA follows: TGTGCCAGCAGCTTGGGGGCCGCTAACTATGGCTACACCTTC. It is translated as CASSLGAANYGYTF.

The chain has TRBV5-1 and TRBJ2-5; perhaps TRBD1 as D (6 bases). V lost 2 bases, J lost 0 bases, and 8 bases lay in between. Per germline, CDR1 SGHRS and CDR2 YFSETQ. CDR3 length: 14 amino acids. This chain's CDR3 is CASSLRDNQETQYF. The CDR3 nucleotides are TGCGCCAGCAGCTTAAGGGACAACCAAGAGACCCAGTACTTC.

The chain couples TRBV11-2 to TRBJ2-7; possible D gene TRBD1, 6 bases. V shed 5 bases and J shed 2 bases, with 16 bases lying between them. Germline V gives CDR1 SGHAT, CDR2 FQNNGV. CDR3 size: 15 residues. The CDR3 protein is CASSHRDTFTYEQYF. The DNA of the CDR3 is TGTGCCAGCAGCCACCGGGACACGTTTACCTACGAGCAGTACTTC.

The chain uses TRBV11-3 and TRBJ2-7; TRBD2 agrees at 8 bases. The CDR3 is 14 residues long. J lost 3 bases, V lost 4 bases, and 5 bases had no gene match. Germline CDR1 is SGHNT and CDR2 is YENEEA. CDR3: CASSYGTSVYEQYF. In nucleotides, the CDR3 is TGTGCCAGCAGCTACGGGACTAGTGTCTACGAGCAGTACTTC.

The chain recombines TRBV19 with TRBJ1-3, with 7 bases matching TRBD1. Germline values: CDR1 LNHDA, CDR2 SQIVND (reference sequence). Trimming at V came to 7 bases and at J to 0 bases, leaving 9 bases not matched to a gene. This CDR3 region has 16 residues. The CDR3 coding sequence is TGTGCCAGTACCCTAGGACAGGCCAGCTCTGGAAACACCATATATTTT. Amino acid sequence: CASTLGQASSGNTIYF.

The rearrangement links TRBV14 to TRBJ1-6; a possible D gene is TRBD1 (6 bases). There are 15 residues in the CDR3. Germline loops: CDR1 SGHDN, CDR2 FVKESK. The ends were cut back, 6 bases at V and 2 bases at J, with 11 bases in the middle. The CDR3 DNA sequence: TGTGCCAGCAGTAAGGACAGAGCCTATAATTCACCCCTCCACTTT. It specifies CASSKDRAYNSPLHF.